These T cell receptor beta chains were read from a single sample in a study of control samples from healthy donors and cancer patients. Profiled with immunoSEQ multiplex PCR; TCRdb holds only in-frame clones, not every one. The table records approximately 150,000 clones, more than 85% of them present only once. What was sequenced was blood. The origin of the receptors is a man aged 18-30 years in good health. The CDR3 runs from the conserved cysteine through the conserved F or W. D genes are given only for firm matches. Size is omitted from some rows. Given values are once, few, many or a class for expanded clones.

v_gene	abundance	j_gene	d_gene	CDR3aa	CDR3nt
TRBV30	.	TRBJ2-1	TRBD2	CAWSLASGPYNEQFF	TGTGCCTGGAGTTTGGCTAGCGGACCCTACAATGAGCAGTTCTTC
TRBV12-3/TRBV12-4	few	TRBJ1-2	.	CASSFRGGYTF	TGTGCCAGCAGTTTCCGGGGTGGCTACACCTTC
TRBV12-3/TRBV12-4	.	TRBJ2-5	.	CASSLQIQETQYF	TGTGCCAGCAGTTTACAGATACAAGAGACCCAGTACTTC
TRBV28	.	TRBJ1-2	TRBD1	CASSPHSDRPYGYTF	TGTGCCAGCAGTCCCCACTCGGACAGGCCTTATGGCTACACCTTC
TRBV19	.	TRBJ1-1	.	CASISVNTEAFF	TGTGCCAGTATTTCCGTGAACACTGAAGCTTTCTTT
TRBV6-5	.	TRBJ2-7	.	CASKGDQAPHYEQYF	TGTGCCAGCAAGGGTGACCAAGCCCCACACTACGAGCAGTACTTC
TRBV5-6	once	TRBJ2-7	.	CASSLAPGNEQYF	TGTGCCAGCAGCTTGGCTCCAGGGAACGAGCAGTACTTC
TRBV5-1	.	TRBJ1-2	.	CASSDDTGNYGYTF	TGCGCCAGCAGCGATGATACAGGGAACTATGGCTACACCTTC
TRBV10-3	.	TRBJ2-4	TRBD2	CAISSTSGLAKNIQYF	TGTGCCATCAGTTCGACTAGCGGGCTAGCCAAAAACATTCAGTACTTC
TRBV30	.	TRBJ2-3	TRBD2	CAWRGLREGTDTQYF	TGTGCCTGGAGGGGTCTACGGGAGGGCACAGATACGCAGTATTTT
TRBV19	.	TRBJ2-3	.	CASSMSVQSDTQYF	TGTGCCAGTAGTATGTCCGTCCAGTCAGATACGCAGTATTTT
TRBV29-1	.	TRBJ1-5	TRBD1	CSVDGKGQGKFRYSNQPQHF	TGCAGCGTTGACGGAAAGGGACAGGGAAAGTTCCGTTATAGCAATCAGCCCCAGCATTTT
TRBV5-6	.	TRBJ2-7	TRBD1	CASSDRDRISYEQYF	TGTGCCAGCAGTGATCGGGACAGAATCTCCTACGAGCAGTACTTC
TRBV5-6	.	TRBJ2-4	TRBD2	CASSPPARGSIQYF	TGTGCCAGCAGCCCCCCGGCTCGCGGGAGCATTCAGTACTTC
TRBV7-2	.	TRBJ2-7	.	CASSLDTGFSYEQYF	TGTGCCAGCAGCTTAGACACAGGTTTCTCCTACGAGCAGTACTTC
TRBV5-4	once	TRBJ2-5	.	CASSFVGAEETQYF	TGTGCCAGCAGCTTCGTAGGGGCCGAAGAGACCCAGTACTTC
TRBV4-1	.	TRBJ2-1	.	CASSQDGRGWSFF	TGCGCCAGCAGCCAAGACGGCCGGGGGTGGTCGTTCTTC
TRBV11-2	.	TRBJ1-3	.	CASTLGRTSGNTIYF	TGTGCCAGCACCCTAGGACGGACCTCTGGAAACACCATATATTTT
TRBV27	.	TRBJ1-2	TRBD1	CASSPFAPGQGYTF	TGTGCCAGCAGTCCATTCGCACCGGGACAGGGCTACACCTTC
TRBV5-1	.	TRBJ2-5	.	CASSWQGSETQYF	TGCGCCAGCAGTTGGCAGGGGAGTGAGACCCAGTACTTC
TRBV7-9	few	TRBJ1-1	.	CASRQNTEAFF	TGTGCCTCCAGACAGAACACTGAAGCTTTCTTT
TRBV10-3	.	TRBJ1-2	.	CAISAGTNYGYTF	TGTGCCATCAGCGCCGGAACTAACTATGGCTACACCTTC
TRBV7-7	.	TRBJ2-2	.	CASSLRPNTGELFF	TGTGCTAGCAGCTTACGCCCGAACACCGGGGAGCTGTTTTTT
TRBV9	.	TRBJ2-1	.	CASSFHDRIDNEQFF	TGTGCCAGCAGCTTCCACGATAGAATCGACAATGAGCAGTTCTTC
TRBV4-3	.	TRBJ2-7	TRBD1	CASSLGQENYEQYF	TGCGCCAGCAGTTTGGGACAGGAAAACTACGAGCAGTACTTC
TRBV27	.	TRBJ2-5	TRBD2	CATRSGPTLQETQYF	TGTGCCACCCGTAGCGGGCCTACCCTCCAAGAGACCCAGTACTTC
TRBV20-1	.	TRBJ1-1	TRBD1	CSAGQYEAFF	TGCAGTGCGGGACAGTATGAAGCTTTCTTT
TRBV9	.	TRBJ2-2	.	CASSPDRNTGELFF	TGTGCCAGCAGCCCAGACAGAAACACCGGGGAGCTGTTTTTT
TRBV4-1	.	TRBJ2-3	.	CASSLSGPYTDTQYF	TGCGCCAGCAGCTTGTCGGGACCCTACACAGATACGCAGTATTTT
TRBV7-2	once	TRBJ1-5	.	CASSLGFGQPQHF	TGTGCCAGCAGCTTAGGCTTTGGTCAGCCCCAGCATTTT
TRBV5-1	.	TRBJ2-1	.	CASSFYGESSNEQFF	TGCGCCAGCAGCTTTTACGGGGAATCTTCAAATGAGCAGTTCTTC
TRBV5-1	.	TRBJ2-7	TRBD2	CASSRSGDEQYF	TGCGCCAGCAGCCGGAGCGGGGACGAGCAGTACTTC
TRBV6-1	.	TRBJ1-2	.	CASSEVDYGNYGYTF	TGTGCCAGCAGTGAAGTAGATTACGGAAACTATGGCTACACCTTC
TRBV4-1	.	TRBJ2-5	.	CASSQDRAQETQYF	TGCGCCAGCAGCCAAGACAGGGCGCAAGAGACCCAGTACTTC
TRBV4-3	.	TRBJ1-1	.	CASSQDAGDTEAFF	TGCGCCAGCAGCCAAGATGCCGGGGATACTGAAGCTTTCTTT
TRBV19	.	TRBJ1-2	TRBD1	CASTPGQGIPYGYTF	TGTGCCAGTACTCCCGGACAGGGGATCCCCTATGGCTACACCTTC
TRBV3-1/TRBV3-2	.	TRBJ2-2	.	CASSQVSLRQTPRELFF	TGTGCCAGCAGCCAAGTGTCGCTACGACAAACCCCGAGGGAGCTGTTTTTT